This T cell receptor beta chain stems from a study of blood T cell repertoires in COVID-19. Across the study: Whether acute or convalescent, the COVID-19 samples came from the United States, Italy and Spain. Sources were T cells, B-cell-depleted T cells, or PBMCs; the material itself was cDNA or gDNA.

Authors' data handling: Reference gene primer amplification gave nucleated cell count estimates. Generated by immunoSEQ multiplex PCR, the TCRdb table keeps only in-frame clones and is missing some. That table furnishes V, J and clone size, whereas the DNA furnished D and trimming. The sample holds around 300,000 clones, 89% seen once. The CDR3 consists of 13 residues. The ends lost 2 bases at V and 4 bases at J; junction bases unmatched: 4. The V gene's germline CDR1 is GTSNPN and CDR2 SVGIG (reference sequence). Sequencing was performed on peripheral blood. This chain joins TRBV30 and TRBJ2-5, with 7 bases matching TRBD1. The sequence was collected from a man in his fifties with acute or convalescent COVID-19. This CDR3 is CAWSLSGGETQYF. The CDR3 region has the DNA TGTGCCTGGAGTTTGTCAGGGGGAGAGACCCAGTACTTC.